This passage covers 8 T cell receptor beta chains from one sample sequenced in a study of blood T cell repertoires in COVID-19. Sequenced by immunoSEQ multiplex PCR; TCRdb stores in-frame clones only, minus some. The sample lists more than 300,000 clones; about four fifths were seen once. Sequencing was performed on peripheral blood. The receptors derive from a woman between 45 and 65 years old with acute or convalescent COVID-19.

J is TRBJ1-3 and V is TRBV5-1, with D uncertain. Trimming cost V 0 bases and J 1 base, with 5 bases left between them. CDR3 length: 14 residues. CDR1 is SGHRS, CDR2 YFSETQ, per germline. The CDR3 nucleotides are TGCGCCAGCAGCTTGGCTCTTTCTGGAAACACCATATATTTT. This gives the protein CASSLALSGNTIYF. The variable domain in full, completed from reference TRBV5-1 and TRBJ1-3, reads KAGVTQTPRYLIKTRGQQVTLSCSPISGHRSVSWYQQTPGQGLQFLFEYFSETQRNKGNFPGRFSGRQFSNSRSEMNVSTLELGDSALYLCASSLALSGNTIYFGEGSWLTVV.

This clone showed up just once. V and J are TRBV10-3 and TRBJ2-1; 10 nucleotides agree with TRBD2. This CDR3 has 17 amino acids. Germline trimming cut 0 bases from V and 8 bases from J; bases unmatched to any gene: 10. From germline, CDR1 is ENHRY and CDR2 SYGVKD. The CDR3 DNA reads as TGTGCCATCAGTGAGTCGAGTGGAGCTAGCGGGAGTGATGAGCAGTTCTTC. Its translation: CAISESSGASGSDEQFF.

The CDR3, as DNA: TGTGCCATCAGCCCTGGAGGACAGGGAGGTGGGCAGTTCTTC. Amino acid sequence: CAISPGGQGGGQFF. The chain couples TRBV10-3 to TRBJ2-1, with 8 nucleotides matching TRBD1. The CDR3 extends over 14 amino acids. After removal of 6 bases from V and 12 bases from J, the junction contained 13 bases not matched to a gene. Germline V gene data show CDR1 as ENHRY and CDR2 as SYGVKD.

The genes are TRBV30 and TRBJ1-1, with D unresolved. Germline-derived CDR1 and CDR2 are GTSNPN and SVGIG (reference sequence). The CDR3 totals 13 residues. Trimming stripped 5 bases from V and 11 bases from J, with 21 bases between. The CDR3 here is CAWSPAARVGAFF. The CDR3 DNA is TGTGCCTGGTCCCCGGCGGCGCGGGTTGGGGCTTTCTTT.

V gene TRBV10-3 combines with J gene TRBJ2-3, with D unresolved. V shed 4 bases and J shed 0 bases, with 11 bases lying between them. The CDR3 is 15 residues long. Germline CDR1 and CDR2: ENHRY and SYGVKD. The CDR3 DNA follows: TGTGCCATCAGTGGCACTTCGACTAGCACAGATACGCAGTATTTT. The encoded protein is CAISGTSTSTDTQYF.

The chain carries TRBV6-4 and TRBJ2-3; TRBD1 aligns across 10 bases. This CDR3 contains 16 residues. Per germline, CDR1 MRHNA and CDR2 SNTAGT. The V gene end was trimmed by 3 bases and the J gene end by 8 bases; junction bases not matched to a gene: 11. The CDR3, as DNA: TGTGCCAGCAGTGATCCCCGACAGGGGGCGCGGGGTACGCAGTATTTT. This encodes CASSDPRQGARGTQYF.

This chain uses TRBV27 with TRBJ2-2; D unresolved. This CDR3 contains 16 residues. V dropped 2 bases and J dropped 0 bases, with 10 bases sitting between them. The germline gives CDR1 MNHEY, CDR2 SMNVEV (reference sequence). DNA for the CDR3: TGTGCCAGCAGTTTAACTCTCTCCGCGAACACCGGGGAGCTGTTTTTT. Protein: CASSLTLSANTGELFF.

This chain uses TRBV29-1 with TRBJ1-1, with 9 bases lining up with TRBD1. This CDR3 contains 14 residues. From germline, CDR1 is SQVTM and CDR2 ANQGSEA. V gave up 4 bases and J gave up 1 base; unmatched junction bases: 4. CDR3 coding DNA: TGCAGCGTTGGGCCGGGACAGGGGAACACTGAAGCTTTCTTT. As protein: CSVGPGQGNTEAFF.